This record concerns one T cell receptor beta chain sequence. This entry comes from a study of monozygotic twins with inflammatory bowel disease. UMIs containing a 6-nucleotide sample barcode were added via template switching. TCRalpha and TCRbeta cDNA went through nested PCRs of approximately 16 and 9 cycles, two in total. TCRdb reworked the 5' RACE reads into one entry per CDR3 protein, no DNA. This sample's table has a few hundred thousand distinct CDR3 sequences. Germline values: CDR1 SGHDT, CDR2 YYEEEE. The CDR3 runs 16 residues. The chain links TRBV5-6 to TRBJ2-3; TCRdb picks TRBD2, but there is no DNA to check that call. This receptor was taken from a human donor with ulcerative colitis or Crohn's disease, or a healthy co-twin of an affected twin (not recorded which). Sequenced material: blood. The CDR3 sequence is CASSLRTSGGADTQYF.